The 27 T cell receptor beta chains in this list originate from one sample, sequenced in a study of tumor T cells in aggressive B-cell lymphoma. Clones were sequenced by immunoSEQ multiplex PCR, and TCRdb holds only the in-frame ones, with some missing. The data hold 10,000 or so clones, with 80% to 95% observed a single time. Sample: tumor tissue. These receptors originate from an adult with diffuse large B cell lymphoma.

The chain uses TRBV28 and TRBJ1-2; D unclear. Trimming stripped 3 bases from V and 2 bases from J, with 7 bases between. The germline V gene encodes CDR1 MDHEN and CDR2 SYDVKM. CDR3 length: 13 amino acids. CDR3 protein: CASSFSANYGYTF. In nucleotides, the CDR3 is TGTGCCAGCAGTTTTTCCGCGAACTATGGCTACACCTTC.

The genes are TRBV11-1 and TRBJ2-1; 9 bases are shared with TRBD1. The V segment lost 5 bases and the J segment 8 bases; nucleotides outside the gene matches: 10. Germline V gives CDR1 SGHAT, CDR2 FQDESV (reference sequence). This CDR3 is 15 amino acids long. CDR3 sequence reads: CASSIRDRAPHEQFF. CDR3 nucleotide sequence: TGTGCCAGCAGCATCCGGGACAGGGCCCCCCATGAGCAGTTCTTC. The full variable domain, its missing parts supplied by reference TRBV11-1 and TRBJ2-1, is EAEVAQSPRYKITEKSQAVAFWCDPISGHATLYWYRQILGQGPELLVQFQDESVVDDSQLPKDRFSAERLKGVDSTLKIQPAELGDSAMYLCASSIRDRAPHEQFFGPGTRLTVL.

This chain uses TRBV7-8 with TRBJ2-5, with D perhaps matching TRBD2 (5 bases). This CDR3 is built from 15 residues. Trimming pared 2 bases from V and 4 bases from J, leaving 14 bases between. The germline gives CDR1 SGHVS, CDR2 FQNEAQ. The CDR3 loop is CASSLLRTRGETQYF. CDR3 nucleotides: TGTGCCAGCAGCTTACTCCGGACTCGAGGAGAGACCCAGTACTTC. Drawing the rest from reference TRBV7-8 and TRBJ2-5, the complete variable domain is GAGVSQSPRYKVAKRGQDVALRCDPISGHVSLFWYQQALGQGPEFLTYFQNEAQLDKSGLPSDRFFAERPEGSVSTLKIQRTQQEDSAVYLCASSLLRTRGETQYFGPGTRLLVL.

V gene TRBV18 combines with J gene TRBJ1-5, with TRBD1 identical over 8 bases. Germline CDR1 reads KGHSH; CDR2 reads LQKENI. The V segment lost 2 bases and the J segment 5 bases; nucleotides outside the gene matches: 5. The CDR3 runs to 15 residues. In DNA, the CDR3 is TGTGCCAGCTCACCAAGGACAGGGCGGGATCAGCCCCAGCATTTT. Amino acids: CASSPRTGRDQPQHF.

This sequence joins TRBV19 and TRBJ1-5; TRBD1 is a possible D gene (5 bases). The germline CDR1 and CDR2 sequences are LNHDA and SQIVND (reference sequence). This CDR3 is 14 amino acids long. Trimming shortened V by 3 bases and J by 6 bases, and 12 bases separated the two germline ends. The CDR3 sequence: CASSIARTRQPQHF. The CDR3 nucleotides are TGTGCCAGTAGTATCGCCCGGACACGTCAGCCCCAGCATTTT.

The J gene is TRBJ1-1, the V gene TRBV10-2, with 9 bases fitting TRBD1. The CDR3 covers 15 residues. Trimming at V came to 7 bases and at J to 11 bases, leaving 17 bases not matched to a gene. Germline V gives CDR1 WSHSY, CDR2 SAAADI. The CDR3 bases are TGCGCCAGCATCCCAACAGGGGGCGGAGGAGAAATGGCTTTCTTT. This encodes CASIPTGGGGEMAFF.

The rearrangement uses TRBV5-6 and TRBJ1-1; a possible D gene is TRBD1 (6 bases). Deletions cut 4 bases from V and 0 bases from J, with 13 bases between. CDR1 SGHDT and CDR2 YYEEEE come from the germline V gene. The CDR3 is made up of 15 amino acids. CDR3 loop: CASSPTPGVNTEAFF. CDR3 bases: TGTGCCAGCAGCCCGACCCCAGGGGTGAACACTGAAGCTTTCTTT. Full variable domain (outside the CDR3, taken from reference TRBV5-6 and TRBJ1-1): DAGVTQSPTHLIKTRGQQVTLRCSPKSGHDTVSWYQQALGQGPQFIFQYYEEEERQRGNFPDRFSGHQFPNYSSELNVNALLLGDSALYLCASSPTPGVNTEAFFGQGTRLTVV.

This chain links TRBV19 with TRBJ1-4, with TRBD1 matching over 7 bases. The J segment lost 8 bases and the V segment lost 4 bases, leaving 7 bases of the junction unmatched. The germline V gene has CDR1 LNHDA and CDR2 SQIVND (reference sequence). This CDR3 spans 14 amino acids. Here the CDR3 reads CASSTQGGGEKLFF. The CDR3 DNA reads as TGTGCCAGTAGTACTCAGGGGGGTGGGGAAAAACTGTTTTTT.

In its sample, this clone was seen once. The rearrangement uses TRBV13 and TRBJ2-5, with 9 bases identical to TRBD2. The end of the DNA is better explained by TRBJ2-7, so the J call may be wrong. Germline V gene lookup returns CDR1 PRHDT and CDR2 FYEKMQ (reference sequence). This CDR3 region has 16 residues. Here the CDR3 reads CASSGGLAGRFYEQYF. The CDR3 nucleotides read TGTGCCAGCAGCGGTGGGCTAGCGGGGCGCTTCTACGAGCAGTACTTC.

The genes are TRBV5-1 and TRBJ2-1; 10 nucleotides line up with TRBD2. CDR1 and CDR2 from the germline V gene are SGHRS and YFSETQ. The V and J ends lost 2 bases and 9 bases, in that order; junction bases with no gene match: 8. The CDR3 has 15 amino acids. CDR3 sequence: CASSFEREGPFEQFF. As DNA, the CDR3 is TGCGCCAGCAGCTTTGAGCGGGAGGGCCCTTTTGAGCAGTTCTTC.

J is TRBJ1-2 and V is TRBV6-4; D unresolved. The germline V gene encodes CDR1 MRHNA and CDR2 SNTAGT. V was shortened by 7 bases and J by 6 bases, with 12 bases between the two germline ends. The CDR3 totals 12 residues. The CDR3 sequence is CASNPTEDGYTF. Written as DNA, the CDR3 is TGTGCCAGCAACCCTACAGAAGATGGCTACACCTTC.

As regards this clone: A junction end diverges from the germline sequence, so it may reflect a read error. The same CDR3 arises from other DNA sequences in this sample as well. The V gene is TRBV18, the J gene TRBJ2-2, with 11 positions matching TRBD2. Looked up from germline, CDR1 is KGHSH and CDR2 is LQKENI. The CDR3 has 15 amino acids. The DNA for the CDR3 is TGTGCTAGCTCACCGGGACTAGCGGACGCCGGGGAGCTGTTTTTT. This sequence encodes CASSPGLADAGELFF.

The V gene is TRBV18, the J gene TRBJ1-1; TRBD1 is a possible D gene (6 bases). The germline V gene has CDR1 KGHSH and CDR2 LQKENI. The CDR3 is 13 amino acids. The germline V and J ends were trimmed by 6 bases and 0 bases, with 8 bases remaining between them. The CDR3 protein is CASSQGMNTEAFF. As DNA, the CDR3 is TGTGCCAGCTCGCAGGGGATGAACACTGAAGCTTTCTTT.

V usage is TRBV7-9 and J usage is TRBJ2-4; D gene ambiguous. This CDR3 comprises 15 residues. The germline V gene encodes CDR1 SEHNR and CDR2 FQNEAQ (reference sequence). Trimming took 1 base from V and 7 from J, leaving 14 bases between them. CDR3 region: CASSLDPHLRNIQYF. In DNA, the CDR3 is TGTGCCAGCAGCTTAGACCCACACCTCAGGAACATTCAGTACTTC.

This chain's CDR3 is CASSPGQGADTIYF. The CDR3 DNA reads TGTGCCAGCAGTCCCGGACAGGGGGCTGACACCATATATTTT. The chain joins TRBV6-6 to TRBJ1-3; 11 nucleotides align to TRBD1. The CDR3 has 14 residues. After removal of 5 bases from V and 8 bases from J, the junction contained 5 bases not matched to a gene. Looked up from germline, CDR1 is MNHNY and CDR2 is SVGAGI (reference sequence).

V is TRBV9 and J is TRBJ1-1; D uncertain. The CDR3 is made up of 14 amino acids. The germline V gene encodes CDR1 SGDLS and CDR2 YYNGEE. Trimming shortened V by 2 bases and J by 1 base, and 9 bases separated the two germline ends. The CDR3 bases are TGTGCCAGCAGCGTTGCAGTTGGGAACACTGAAGCTTTCTTT. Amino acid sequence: CASSVAVGNTEAFF.

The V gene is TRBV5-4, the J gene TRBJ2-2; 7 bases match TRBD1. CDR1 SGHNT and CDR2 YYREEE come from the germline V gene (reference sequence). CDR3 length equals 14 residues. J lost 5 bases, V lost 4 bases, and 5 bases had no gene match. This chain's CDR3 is CASSAIQGTGELFF. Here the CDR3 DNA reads TGTGCCAGCAGCGCGATACAGGGGACCGGGGAGCTGTTTTTT. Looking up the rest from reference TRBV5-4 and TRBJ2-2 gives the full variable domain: ETGVTQSPTHLIKTRGQQVTLRCSSQSGHNTVSWYQQALGQGPQFIFQYYREEENGRGNFPPRFSGLQFPNYSSELNVNALELDDSALYLCASSAIQGTGELFFGEGSRLTVL.

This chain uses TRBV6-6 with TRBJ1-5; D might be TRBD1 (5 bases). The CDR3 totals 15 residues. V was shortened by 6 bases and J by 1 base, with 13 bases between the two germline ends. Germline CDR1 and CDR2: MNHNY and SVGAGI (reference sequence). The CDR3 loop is CASRLPGPSNQPQHF. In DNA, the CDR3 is TGTGCCAGCAGACTACCAGGGCCAAGCAATCAGCCCCAGCATTTT.

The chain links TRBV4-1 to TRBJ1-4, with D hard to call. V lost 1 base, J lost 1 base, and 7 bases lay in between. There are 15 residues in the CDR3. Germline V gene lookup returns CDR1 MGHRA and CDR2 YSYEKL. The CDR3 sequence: CASSQAGLTNEKLFF. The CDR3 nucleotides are TGCGCCAGCAGCCAAGCGGGGTTAACTAATGAAAAACTGTTTTTT.

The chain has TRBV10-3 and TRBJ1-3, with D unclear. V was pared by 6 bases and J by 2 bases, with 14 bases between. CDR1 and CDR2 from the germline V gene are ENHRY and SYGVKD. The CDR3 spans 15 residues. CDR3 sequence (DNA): TGTGCCATCAGCAGTGTTGGCCCTCCTGGAAACACCATATATTTT. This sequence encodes CAISSVGPPGNTIYF.

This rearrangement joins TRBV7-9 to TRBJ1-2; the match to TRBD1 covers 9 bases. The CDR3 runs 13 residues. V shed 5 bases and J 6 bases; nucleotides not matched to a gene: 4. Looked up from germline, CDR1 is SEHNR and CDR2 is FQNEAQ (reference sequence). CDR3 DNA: TGTGCCAGCAGCCTACAGGGGGCAGATGGCTACACCTTC. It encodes CASSLQGADGYTF.

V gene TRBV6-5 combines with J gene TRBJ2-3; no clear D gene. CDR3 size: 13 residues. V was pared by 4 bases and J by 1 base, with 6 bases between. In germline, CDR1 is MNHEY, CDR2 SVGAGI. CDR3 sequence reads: CASSFTGTDTQYF. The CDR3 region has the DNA TGTGCCAGCAGTTTCACAGGCACAGATACGCAGTATTTT.

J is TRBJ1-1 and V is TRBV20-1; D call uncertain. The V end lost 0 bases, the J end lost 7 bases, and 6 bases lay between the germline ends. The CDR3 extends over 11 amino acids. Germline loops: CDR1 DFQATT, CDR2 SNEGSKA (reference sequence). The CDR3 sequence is CSARDYGEAFF. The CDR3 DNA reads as TGCAGTGCTAGAGATTACGGTGAAGCTTTCTTT.

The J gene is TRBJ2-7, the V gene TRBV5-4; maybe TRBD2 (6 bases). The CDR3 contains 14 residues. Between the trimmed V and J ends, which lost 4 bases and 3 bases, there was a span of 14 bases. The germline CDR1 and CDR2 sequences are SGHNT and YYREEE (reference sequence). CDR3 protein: CASSPAGGIYEQYF. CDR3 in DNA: TGTGCCAGCAGCCCCGCTGGCGGGATCTACGAGCAGTACTTC.

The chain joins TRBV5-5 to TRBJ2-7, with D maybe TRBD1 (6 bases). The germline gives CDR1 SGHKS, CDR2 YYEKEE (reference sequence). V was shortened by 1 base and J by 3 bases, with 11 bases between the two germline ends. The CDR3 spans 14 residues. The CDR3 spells CASSLWTEHYEQYF. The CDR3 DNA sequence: TGTGCCAGCAGCTTGTGGACAGAACACTACGAGCAGTACTTC.

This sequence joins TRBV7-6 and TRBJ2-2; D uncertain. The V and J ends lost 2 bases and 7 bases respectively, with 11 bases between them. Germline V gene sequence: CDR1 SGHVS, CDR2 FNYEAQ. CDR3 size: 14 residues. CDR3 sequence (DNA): TGTGCCAGCAGCTTAACGGAGTCGCACGGGGAGCTGTTTTTT. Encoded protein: CASSLTESHGELFF.

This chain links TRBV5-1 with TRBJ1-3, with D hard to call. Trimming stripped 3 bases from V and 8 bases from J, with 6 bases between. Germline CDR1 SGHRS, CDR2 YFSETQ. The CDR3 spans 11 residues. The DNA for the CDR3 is TGCGCCAGCAGCTCTGAGTACACCATATATTTT. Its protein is CASSSEYTIYF.